Listed below are T cell receptor beta chains from one sample, sequenced in a study of blood T cell repertoires in COVID-19. The method was immunoSEQ multiplex PCR; TCRdb's version includes in-frame clones alone and lacks a portion of them. The sample has 95,000 to 150,000 clones, around nine tenths seen once. The sequenced sample was peripheral blood. Receptor source: a woman older than 75 with acute or convalescent COVID-19. The CDR3 runs from the conserved cysteine through the conserved F or W. Fields, in order: J gene, V gene, clone size, CDR3 protein. Some rows have no size entry. The others give once, few or many, or a class for an expanded clone.

TRBJ2-2 | TRBV25-1 | . | CASSGSGQGNTGELFF
TRBJ1-1 | TRBV6-1 | few | CASSEVRAVTEAFF
TRBJ2-3 | TRBV19 | . | CASSLATGPDTQYF
TRBJ1-5 | TRBV18 | few | CASSQQDRSNQPQHF
TRBJ1-2 | TRBV27 | . | CASRPDRVANYGYTF
TRBJ1-5 | TRBV10-3 | . | CAISESDRDRSNQPQHF
TRBJ2-7 | TRBV28 | . | CASSLSSGAYEQYF
TRBJ2-7 | TRBV27 | . | CASSLSWLYEQYF
TRBJ2-1 | TRBV5-4 | . | CASRARRDRLDNEQFF
TRBJ2-5 | TRBV7-9 | . | CASSLTSGQETQYF
TRBJ1-1 | TRBV6-5 | . | CACRRRPNTEAFF
TRBJ2-7 | TRBV5-4 | . | CASSLATGAGLEQYF
TRBJ2-5 | TRBV9 | . | CASSRGQKETQYF
TRBJ1-4 | TRBV5-1 | . | CASTPGRGSEKLFF
TRBJ2-7 | TRBV6-2/TRBV6-3 | . | CASSQDRVSYEQYF